This TCR beta chain was retrieved from a study of identical twins. Study-level points and caveats: There were fewer insertions in abundant cord blood beta clonotypes, but memory repertoires showed no such pattern.

TCRdb re-called the 5' RACE reads through MiXCR, storing one row per CDR3 protein. The repertoire includes under 1 million distinct CDR3 sequences, 9% to 15% of them detected once, and roughly 1.6% sits in the top ten. This CDR3 is built from 15 residues. V lost 2 bases, J lost 5 bases, and 8 bases stayed unmatched. Germline CDR1 is MNHNS and CDR2 is SASEGT. In the case of this clonotype: The target antigen is unknown.

These same data were also listed under a study on yellow fever vaccine responses in identical twins.

The V call is TRBV6-1, the J call TRBJ1-2; 7 bases fit TRBD1. Source material: PBMCs. This clonotype was obtained from a woman aged 18-29 years in good health. The CDR3 coding sequence is TGTGCCAGCAGTGAACCCGTGACAGGGCGTTATGGCTACACCTTC. Translating it yields CASSEPVTGRYGYTF.